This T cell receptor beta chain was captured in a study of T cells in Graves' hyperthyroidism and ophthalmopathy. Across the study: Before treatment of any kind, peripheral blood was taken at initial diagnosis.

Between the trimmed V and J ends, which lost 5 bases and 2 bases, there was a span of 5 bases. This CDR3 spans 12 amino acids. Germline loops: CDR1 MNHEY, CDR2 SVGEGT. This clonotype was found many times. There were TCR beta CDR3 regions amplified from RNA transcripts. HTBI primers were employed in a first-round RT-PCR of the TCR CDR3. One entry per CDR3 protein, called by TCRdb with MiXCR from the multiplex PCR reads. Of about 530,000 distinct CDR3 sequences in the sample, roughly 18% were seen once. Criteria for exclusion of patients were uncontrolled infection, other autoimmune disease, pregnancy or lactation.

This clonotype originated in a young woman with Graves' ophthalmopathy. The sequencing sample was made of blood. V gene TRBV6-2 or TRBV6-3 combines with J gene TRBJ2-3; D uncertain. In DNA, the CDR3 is TGTGCCAGCAGTAAAGACACAGATACGCAGTATTTT. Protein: CASSKDTDTQYF.